The T cell receptor (beta chain) described here comes from a study of blood T cell repertoires in COVID-19 (dated by TCRdb to the early 2020s). Background for the entire study: Samples covering the acute and convalescent phases of COVID-19 were provided by collaborators in the United States, Italy and Spain. The repertoires were made available in a free public database intended to serve as a resource for research on the immune response to SARS-CoV-2. Samples were obtained from the ongoing ImmuneRACE study (first 160 participants) and from 1,254 subjects provided by 6 global collaborators. The sample metadata nearly always contained a de-identified subject ID, COVID-19 status, age in years and sex. Where available, HLA class I and class II types were taken from metadata supplied by the sample provider and were not determined by assay-based typing. The dataset comprised deeply sampled blood TCRbeta repertoires from subjects exposed to, actively infected with, or recovered from COVID-19. The material from the prospective study consisted of cDNA or gDNA derived from T cells, B-cell-depleted T cells, or PBMCs. What the work shows at the level of the full study, not this receptor alone: How much clinical and demographic metadata was included differed by source and by participant, and the metadata was provided uncurated.

The collaborating institutions used their own protocols to collect whole blood in K2EDTA tubes. For TCRbeta analysis, collaborators shipped samples as frozen whole blood, isolated PBMCs, or DNA extracted from either of those sample types. TCRbeta CDR3 regions were amplified from genomic DNA using the immunoSEQ Assay, a bias-controlled multiplex PCR. The paper's data handling went like this. The number of nucleated cells in each sample was estimated by amplification of reference gene primers within the assay. Sequence reads were collapsed and filtered to measure the absolute abundance of every unique TCRbeta CDR3 rearrangement. For each sample, productive Simpson clonality was calculated as the square root of Simpson's diversity index over productive rearrangements. TCRdb took over this immuneACCESS table, retaining in-frame rearrangements with V and J assigned. Such tables are incomplete; in checked studies, under half of the missing clones stem from an unresolved V gene, and the remainder is unexplained. From that table come the V and J calls and clone size; the DNA was used to work out D and trimming. The sample yields around 23,000 clones; over 60% were counted once. The ten top clones hold 43% of the sample.

Comment on this clone: Its cognate antigen has yet to be identified. Within one base of it there is no much larger clone, and no base qualities were kept.

Sequencing was done on a sample of peripheral blood. This clonotype was obtained from a woman aged 80 or over with acute or convalescent COVID-19.

The CDR3 in this case is CASSLTHGTPLDTQYF. The DNA is as follows: TGTGCCAGCAGCTTAACCCACGGGACTCCCCTAGATACGCAGTATTTT. This sequence uses TRBV7-6 and TRBJ2-3; D gene: possibly TRBD2, on 6 matching bases. The junction shows trimming of 2 bases on V and 5 bases on J, plus 17 bases between the germline ends. CDR3 length: 16 amino acids, cysteine to phenylalanine. Here the CDR3 DNA is all that survives: 48 bases in frame from base 1. The germline V gene encodes CDR1 SGHVS and CDR2 FNYEAQ.